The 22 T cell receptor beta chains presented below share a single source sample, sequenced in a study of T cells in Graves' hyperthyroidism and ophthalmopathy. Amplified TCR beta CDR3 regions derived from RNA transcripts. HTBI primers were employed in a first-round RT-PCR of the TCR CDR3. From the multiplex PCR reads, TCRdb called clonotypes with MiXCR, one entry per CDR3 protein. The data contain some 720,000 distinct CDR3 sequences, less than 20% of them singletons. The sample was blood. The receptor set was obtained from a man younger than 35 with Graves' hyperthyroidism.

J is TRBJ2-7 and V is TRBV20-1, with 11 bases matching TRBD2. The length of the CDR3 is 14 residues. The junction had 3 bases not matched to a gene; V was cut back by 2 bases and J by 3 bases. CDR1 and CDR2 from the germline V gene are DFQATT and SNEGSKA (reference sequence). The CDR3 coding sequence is TGCAGTGCTAGATTTACTAGCGGGAGCTACGAGCAGTACTTC. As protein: CSARFTSGSYEQYF.

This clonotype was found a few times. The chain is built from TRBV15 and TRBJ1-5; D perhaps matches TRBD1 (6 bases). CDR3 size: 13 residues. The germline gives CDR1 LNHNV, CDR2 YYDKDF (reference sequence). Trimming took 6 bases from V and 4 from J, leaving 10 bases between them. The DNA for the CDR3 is TGTGCCACCAGGGACAGAAGTAATCAGCCCCAGCATTTT. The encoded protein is CATRDRSNQPQHF.

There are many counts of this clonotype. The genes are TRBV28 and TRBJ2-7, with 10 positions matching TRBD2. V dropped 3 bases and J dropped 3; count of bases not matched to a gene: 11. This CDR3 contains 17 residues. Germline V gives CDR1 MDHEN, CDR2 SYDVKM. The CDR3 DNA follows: TGTGCCAGCAGTTTTGGCCGAGCGGGAGGGGGGAACTACGAGCAGTACTTC. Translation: CASSFGRAGGGNYEQYF.

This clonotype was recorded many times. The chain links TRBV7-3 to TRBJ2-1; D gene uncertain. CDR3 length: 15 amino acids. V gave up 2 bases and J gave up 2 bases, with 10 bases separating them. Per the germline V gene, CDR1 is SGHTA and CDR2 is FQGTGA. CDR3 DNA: TGTGCCAGCAGCTTAGACCCTACGGCCTACAATGAGCAGTTCTTC. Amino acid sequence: CASSLDPTAYNEQFF.

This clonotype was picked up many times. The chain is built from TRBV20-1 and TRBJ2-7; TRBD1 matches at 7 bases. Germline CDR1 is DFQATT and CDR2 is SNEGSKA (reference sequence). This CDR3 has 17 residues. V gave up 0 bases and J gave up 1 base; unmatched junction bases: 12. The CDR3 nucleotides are TGCAGTGCTAGAGATTGGGCCGGACAGGCAGAATCCTACGAGCAGTACTTC. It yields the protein CSARDWAGQAESYEQYF.

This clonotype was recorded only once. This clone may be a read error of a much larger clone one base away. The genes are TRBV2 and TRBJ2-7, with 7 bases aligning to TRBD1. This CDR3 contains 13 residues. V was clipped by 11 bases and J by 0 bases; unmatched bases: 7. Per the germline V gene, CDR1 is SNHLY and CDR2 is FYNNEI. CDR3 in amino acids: CAGRDSSSYEQYF. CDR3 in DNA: TGTGCCGGAAGGGACAGCAGCTCCTACGAGCAGTACTTC.

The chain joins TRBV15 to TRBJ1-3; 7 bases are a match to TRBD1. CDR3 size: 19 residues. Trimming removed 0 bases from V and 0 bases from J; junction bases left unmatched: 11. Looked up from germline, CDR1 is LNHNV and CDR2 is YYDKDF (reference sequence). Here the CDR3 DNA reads TGTGCCACCAGCAGAGATTCTTTGGGACAGTGGTACTCTGGAAACACCATATATTTT. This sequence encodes CATSRDSLGQWYSGNTIYF.

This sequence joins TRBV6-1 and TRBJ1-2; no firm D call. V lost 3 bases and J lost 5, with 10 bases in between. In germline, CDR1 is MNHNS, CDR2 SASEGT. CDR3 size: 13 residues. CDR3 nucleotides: TGTGCCAGCAGTGAGACCCAAGTATATGGCTACACCTTC. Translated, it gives CASSETQVYGYTF.

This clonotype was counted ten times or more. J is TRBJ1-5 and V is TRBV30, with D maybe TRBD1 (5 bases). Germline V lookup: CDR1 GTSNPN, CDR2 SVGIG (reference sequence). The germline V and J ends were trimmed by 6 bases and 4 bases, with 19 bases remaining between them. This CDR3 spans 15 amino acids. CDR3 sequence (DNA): TGTGCCTGTACGACCCTCCGGGGCCCTAATCAGCCCCAGCATTTT. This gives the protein CACTTLRGPNQPQHF.

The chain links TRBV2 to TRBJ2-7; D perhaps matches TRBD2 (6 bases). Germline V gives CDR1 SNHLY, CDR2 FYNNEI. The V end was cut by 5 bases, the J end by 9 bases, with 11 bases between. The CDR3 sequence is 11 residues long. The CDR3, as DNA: TGTGCCAGCAGTACCCTGGGGGGGCAGTACTTC. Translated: CASSTLGGQYF.

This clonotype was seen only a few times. The CDR3: CASSSYRVAKNIQYF. The CDR3 bases are TGTGCCAGCAGTTCTTACAGGGTAGCCAAAAACATTCAGTACTTC. V usage is TRBV28 and J usage is TRBJ2-4; a possible D gene is TRBD1 (6 bases). V lost 4 bases and J 0 bases, leaving 10 bases between the germline ends. Germline CDR1 is MDHEN and CDR2 is SYDVKM. CDR3 length: 15 residues.

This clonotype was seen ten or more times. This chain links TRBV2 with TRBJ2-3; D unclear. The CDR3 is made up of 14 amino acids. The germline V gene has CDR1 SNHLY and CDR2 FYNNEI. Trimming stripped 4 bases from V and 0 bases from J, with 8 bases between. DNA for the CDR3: TGTGCCAGCAGTGCGAGCCCGAGCACAGATACGCAGTATTTT. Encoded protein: CASSASPSTDTQYF. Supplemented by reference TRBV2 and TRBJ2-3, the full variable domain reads EPEVTQTPSHQVTQMGQEVILRCVPISNHLYFYWYRQILGQKVEFLVSFYNNEISEKSEIFDDQFSVERPDGSNFTLKIRSTKLEDSAMYFCASSASPSTDTQYFGPGTRLTVL.

CDR3 sequence reads: CASSPLSSGRAYEQYF. CDR3 in DNA: TGTGCCAGCTCACCCCTTAGTAGCGGGAGGGCCTACGAGCAGTACTTC. The V gene is TRBV18, the J gene TRBJ2-7, with 11 bases that match TRBD2. CDR3 length: 16 amino acids. Germline CDR1 is KGHSH and CDR2 is LQKENI. J gave up 2 bases and V 3 bases, and 6 bases lay outside the gene matches.

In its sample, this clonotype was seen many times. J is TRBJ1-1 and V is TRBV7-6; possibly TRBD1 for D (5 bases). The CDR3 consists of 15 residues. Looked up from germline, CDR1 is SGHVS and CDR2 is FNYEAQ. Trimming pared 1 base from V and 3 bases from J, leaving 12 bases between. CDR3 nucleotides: TGTGCCAGCAGCTTAGAGCACAGGTGGGACACTGAAGCTTTCTTT. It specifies CASSLEHRWDTEAFF.

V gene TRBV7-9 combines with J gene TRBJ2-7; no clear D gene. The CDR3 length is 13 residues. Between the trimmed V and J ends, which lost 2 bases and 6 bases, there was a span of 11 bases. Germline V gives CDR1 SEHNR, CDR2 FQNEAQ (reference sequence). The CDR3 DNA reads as TGTGCCAGCAGCTTACAAGGGTCTCTCGAGCAGTACTTC. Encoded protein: CASSLQGSLEQYF.

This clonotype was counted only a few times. CDR3 bases: TGTGCCAGCAGTCGGGGGGCCTCCTACAATGAGCAGTTCTTC. It yields the protein CASSRGASYNEQFF. V and J are TRBV6-1 and TRBJ2-1, with a possible D match to TRBD2 (7 bases). CDR1 is MNHNS and CDR2 is SASEGT in the germline V gene. V was trimmed by 5 bases and J by 0 bases, leaving 8 bases between them. This CDR3 contains 14 residues.

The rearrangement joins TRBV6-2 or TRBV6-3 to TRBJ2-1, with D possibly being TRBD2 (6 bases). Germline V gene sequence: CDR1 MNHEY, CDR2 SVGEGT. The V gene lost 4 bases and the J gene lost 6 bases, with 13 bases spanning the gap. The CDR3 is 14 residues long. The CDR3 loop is CASSSPTRINEQFF. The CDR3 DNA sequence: TGTGCCAGCAGTTCCCCGACTAGAATCAATGAGCAGTTCTTC.

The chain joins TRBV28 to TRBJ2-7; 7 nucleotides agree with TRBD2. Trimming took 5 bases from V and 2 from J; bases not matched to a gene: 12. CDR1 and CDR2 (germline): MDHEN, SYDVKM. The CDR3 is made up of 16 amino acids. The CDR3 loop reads CASSPSGLAVPYEQYF. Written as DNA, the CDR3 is TGTGCCAGCAGTCCCTCCGGGCTAGCGGTCCCCTACGAGCAGTACTTC.

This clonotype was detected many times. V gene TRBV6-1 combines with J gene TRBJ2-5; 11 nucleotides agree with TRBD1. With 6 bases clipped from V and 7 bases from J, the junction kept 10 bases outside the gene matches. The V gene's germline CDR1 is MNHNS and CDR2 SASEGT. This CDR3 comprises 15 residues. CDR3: CASREWDRGKATQYF. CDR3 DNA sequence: TGTGCCAGCAGGGAATGGGACAGGGGGAAGGCGACCCAGTACTTC.

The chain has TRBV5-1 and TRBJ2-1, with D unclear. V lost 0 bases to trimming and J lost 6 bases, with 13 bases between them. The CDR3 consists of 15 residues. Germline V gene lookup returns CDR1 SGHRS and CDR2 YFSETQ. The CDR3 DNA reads TGCGCCAGCAGCTTGGAAGGGCAACCCACCAATGAGCAGTTCTTC. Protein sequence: CASSLEGQPTNEQFF.

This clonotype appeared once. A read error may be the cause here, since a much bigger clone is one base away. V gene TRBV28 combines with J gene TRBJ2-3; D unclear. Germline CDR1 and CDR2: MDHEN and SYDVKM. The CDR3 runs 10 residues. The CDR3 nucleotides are TGTGCCTTAGGCACAGATGCGCAGTATTTT. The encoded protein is CALGTDAQYF.

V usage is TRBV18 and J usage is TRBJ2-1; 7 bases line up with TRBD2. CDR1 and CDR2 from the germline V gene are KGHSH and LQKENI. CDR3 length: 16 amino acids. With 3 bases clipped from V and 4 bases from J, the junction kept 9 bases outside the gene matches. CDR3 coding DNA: TGTGCCAGCTCACCCGGGGGGTTCAGGGATTACAATGAGCAGTTCTTC. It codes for CASSPGGFRDYNEQFF.